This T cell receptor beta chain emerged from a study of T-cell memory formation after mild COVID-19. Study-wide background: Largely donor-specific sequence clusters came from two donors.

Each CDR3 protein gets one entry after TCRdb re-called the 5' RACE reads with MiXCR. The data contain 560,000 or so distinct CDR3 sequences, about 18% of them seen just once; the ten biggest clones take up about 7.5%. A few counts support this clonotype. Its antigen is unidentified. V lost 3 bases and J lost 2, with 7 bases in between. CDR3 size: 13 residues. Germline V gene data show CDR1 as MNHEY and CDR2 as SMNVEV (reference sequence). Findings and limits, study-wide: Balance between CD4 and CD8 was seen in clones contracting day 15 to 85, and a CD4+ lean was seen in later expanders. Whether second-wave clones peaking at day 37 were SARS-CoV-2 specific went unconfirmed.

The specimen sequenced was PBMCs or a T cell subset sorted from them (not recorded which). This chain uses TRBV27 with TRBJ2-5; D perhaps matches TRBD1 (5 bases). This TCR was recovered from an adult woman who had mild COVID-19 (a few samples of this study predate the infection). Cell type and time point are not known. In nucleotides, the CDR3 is TGTGCCAGCAGTTTTAACAGGCAAGAGACCCAGTACTTC. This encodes CASSFNRQETQYF.